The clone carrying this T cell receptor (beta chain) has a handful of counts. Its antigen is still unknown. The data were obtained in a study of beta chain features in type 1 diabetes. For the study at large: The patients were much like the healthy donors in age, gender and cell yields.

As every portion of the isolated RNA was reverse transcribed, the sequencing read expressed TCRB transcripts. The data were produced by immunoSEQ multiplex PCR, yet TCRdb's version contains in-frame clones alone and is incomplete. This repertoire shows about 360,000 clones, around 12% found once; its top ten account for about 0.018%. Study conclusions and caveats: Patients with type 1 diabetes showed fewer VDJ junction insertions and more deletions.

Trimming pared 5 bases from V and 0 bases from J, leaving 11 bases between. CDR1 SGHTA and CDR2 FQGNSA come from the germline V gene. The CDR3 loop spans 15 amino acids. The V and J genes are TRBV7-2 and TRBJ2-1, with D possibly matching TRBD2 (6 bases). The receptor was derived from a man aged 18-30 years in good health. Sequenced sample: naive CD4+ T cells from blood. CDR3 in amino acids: CASSADGSSYNEQFF. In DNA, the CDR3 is TGTGCCAGCAGCGCAGACGGGAGCTCCTACAATGAGCAGTTCTTC.